A selection of T cell receptor beta chains follows, all from one sample in a study of long-term antiretroviral therapy in people with HIV. Generated by immunoSEQ multiplex PCR, the TCRdb table keeps only in-frame clones and is missing some. Of 30,000 to 40,000 clones in the sample, 83% were seen once. The sequenced sample was unsorted PBMCs, obtained 0.4 years before starting antiretroviral therapy. The receptors were sampled from a man between 18 and 29 years old with HIV. Both conserved end residues are part of each CDR3. Fields, in order: CDR3 DNA, CDR3 protein, D gene, clone size, J gene, V gene. The D gene is left open where the match is weak. Some rows have no size entry. The others give once, few or many, or a class for an expanded clone.

CDR3nt: TGTGCCAGCAGTACGTCCGGGACAGGGGAGGGAGGCTACACCTTC; CDR3aa: CASSTSGTGEGGYTF; d_gene: TRBD1; abundance: NA; j_gene: TRBJ1-2; v_gene: TRBV6-1
CDR3nt: TGTGCCAGCAGCCTACGGGACTATAGCAATCAGCCCCAGCATTTT; CDR3aa: CASSLRDYSNQPQHF; d_gene: NA; abundance: NA; j_gene: TRBJ1-5; v_gene: TRBV5-8
CDR3nt: TGTGCCAGCAGTGCTTACGCCGGGACAGGGACTAATGAAAAACTGTTTTTT; CDR3aa: CASSAYAGTGTNEKLFF; d_gene: TRBD1; abundance: NA; j_gene: TRBJ1-4; v_gene: TRBV2
CDR3nt: TGTGCCAGCAGCAAGACAGGTCCCCTCTCCTACGAGCAGTACTTC; CDR3aa: CASSKTGPLSYEQYF; d_gene: NA; abundance: NA; j_gene: TRBJ2-7; v_gene: TRBV7-9
CDR3nt: TGTGCCAGCAGTCGCACAGATACGCAGTATTTT; CDR3aa: CASSRTDTQYF; d_gene: NA; abundance: NA; j_gene: TRBJ2-3; v_gene: TRBV27
CDR3nt: TGTGCCAGCAGACCCAGGGCCCGGGGGCTATCTGGGGCCAACGTCCTGACTTTC; CDR3aa: CASRPRARGLSGANVLTF; d_gene: NA; abundance: NA; j_gene: TRBJ2-6; v_gene: TRBV28
CDR3nt: TGTGCCAGCAGTTCCCGTTACAATGAGCAGTTCTTC; CDR3aa: CASSSRYNEQFF; d_gene: NA; abundance: few; j_gene: TRBJ2-1; v_gene: TRBV28
CDR3nt: TGTGCCAGCAGTTACGGGGACCGCTGGGACACCGGGGAGCTGTTTTTT; CDR3aa: CASSYGDRWDTGELFF; d_gene: NA; abundance: NA; j_gene: TRBJ2-2; v_gene: TRBV6-5
CDR3nt: TGTGCCAGCAGTGGCCAACATGGGTCCGTCGGTACGCAGTATTTT; CDR3aa: CASSGQHGSVGTQYF; d_gene: NA; abundance: NA; j_gene: TRBJ2-3; v_gene: TRBV2
CDR3nt: TGTGCCAGCTCACCTCCGGGACAAGAAAATGAAAAACTGTTTTTT; CDR3aa: CASSPPGQENEKLFF; d_gene: NA; abundance: NA; j_gene: TRBJ1-4; v_gene: TRBV18
CDR3nt: TGCGCCAGCAGCCATAGTAGGGACCAATACGAGCAGTACTTC; CDR3aa: CASSHSRDQYEQYF; d_gene: NA; abundance: NA; j_gene: TRBJ2-7; v_gene: TRBV4-1
CDR3nt: TGTGCTAGCAGCTCCCATTCGGGGTTAATCGGGACCGGGGAGCTGTTTTTT; CDR3aa: CASSSHSGLIGTGELFF; d_gene: NA; abundance: NA; j_gene: TRBJ2-2; v_gene: TRBV7-7
CDR3nt: TGTGCTAGCAGCGAGGGACTAGCGGGACAAGAGACCCAGTACTTC; CDR3aa: CASSEGLAGQETQYF; d_gene: TRBD2; abundance: NA; j_gene: TRBJ2-5; v_gene: TRBV7-7
CDR3nt: TGCGCCAGCAGCTTGGACGGGGAGTTATATGGCTACACCTTC; CDR3aa: CASSLDGELYGYTF; d_gene: NA; abundance: NA; j_gene: TRBJ1-2; v_gene: TRBV5-1
CDR3nt: TGTGCCAGCTCACCCAGGGTGACAGCCTCCTACGAGCAGTACTTC; CDR3aa: CASSPRVTASYEQYF; d_gene: NA; abundance: NA; j_gene: TRBJ2-7; v_gene: TRBV18
CDR3nt: TGCGCCAGCAGCCAATGGACAGGGTCGGGAGATACGCAGTATTTT; CDR3aa: CASSQWTGSGDTQYF; d_gene: TRBD1; abundance: NA; j_gene: TRBJ2-3; v_gene: TRBV4-1
CDR3nt: TGCGCCAGCAGACGGGCCTCAGCGGGAGGGGCCTCCTACGAGCAGTACTTC; CDR3aa: CASRRASAGGASYEQYF; d_gene: TRBD2; abundance: NA; j_gene: TRBJ2-7; v_gene: TRBV5-1
CDR3nt: TGTGCCAGCAGTTTTTCTACGGGGGCCTACGAGCAGTACTTC; CDR3aa: CASSFSTGAYEQYF; d_gene: NA; abundance: NA; j_gene: TRBJ2-7; v_gene: TRBV28
CDR3nt: TGTGCCAGCAGTCTCGACCCGACCGGCACAGATACGCAGTATTTT; CDR3aa: CASSLDPTGTDTQYF; d_gene: NA; abundance: few; j_gene: TRBJ2-3; v_gene: TRBV6-5
CDR3nt: TGTGCCAGCAGCCCAGGACAGACCTCCACAGATACGCAGTATTTT; CDR3aa: CASSPGQTSTDTQYF; d_gene: NA; abundance: NA; j_gene: TRBJ2-3; v_gene: TRBV7-9
CDR3nt: TGTGCCTGGAGTCGAGGACTAGCGGGAGGGCTCGAGCAGTACTTC; CDR3aa: CAWSRGLAGGLEQYF; d_gene: TRBD2; abundance: NA; j_gene: TRBJ2-7; v_gene: TRBV30
CDR3nt: TGTGCCAGCAGCTCCCTTACAGGGGACCAGCCCCAGCATTTT; CDR3aa: CASSSLTGDQPQHF; d_gene: TRBD1; abundance: few; j_gene: TRBJ1-5; v_gene: TRBV7-8
CDR3nt: TGTGCAAGTCGCTTAGTCCCTGCTTTCTTT; CDR3aa: CASRLVPAFF; d_gene: NA; abundance: NA; j_gene: TRBJ1-1; v_gene: TRBV12-2
CDR3nt: TGTGCCAGCAGTCCGCGGGGAGGGCTTCAGCCCCAGCATTTT; CDR3aa: CASSPRGGLQPQHF; d_gene: NA; abundance: NA; j_gene: TRBJ1-5; v_gene: TRBV27
CDR3nt: TGTGCCAGCACCTGGGGCAGGGGGAGTGGAAAACTGTTTTTT; CDR3aa: CASTWGRGSGKLFF; d_gene: TRBD1; abundance: few; j_gene: TRBJ1-4; v_gene: TRBV28
CDR3nt: TGTGCCAGCAGTGGAGGGGGCGTGTGGACAGATACGCAGTATTTT; CDR3aa: CASSGGGVWTDTQYF; d_gene: NA; abundance: NA; j_gene: TRBJ2-3; v_gene: TRBV6-5
CDR3nt: TGTGCCAGCAGCTTGGGAGGGGGGACCTACAATGAGCAGTTCTTC; CDR3aa: CASSLGGGTYNEQFF; d_gene: NA; abundance: NA; j_gene: TRBJ2-1; v_gene: TRBV7-2
CDR3nt: TGTGCCATCGCGACCTACGCGACCACAGGATTCCACGAGCAGTACTTC; CDR3aa: CAIATYATTGFHEQYF; d_gene: NA; abundance: NA; j_gene: TRBJ2-7; v_gene: TRBV10-3
CDR3nt: TGCGCCAGCAGCTTGGGGCAGGGGTCGCGACCCTACGAGCAGTACTTC; CDR3aa: CASSLGQGSRPYEQYF; d_gene: NA; abundance: NA; j_gene: TRBJ2-7; v_gene: TRBV5-1
CDR3nt: TGTGCCAGCAGCCAATGGCTAGCGGGTCAAGAGACCCAGTACTTC; CDR3aa: CASSQWLAGQETQYF; d_gene: TRBD2; abundance: NA; j_gene: TRBJ2-5; v_gene: TRBV4-2
CDR3nt: TGTGCCAGCAGCGCCCAGACAGGGGAGGGTGAAGCTTTCTTT; CDR3aa: CASSAQTGEGEAFF; d_gene: TRBD1; abundance: NA; j_gene: TRBJ1-1; v_gene: TRBV9
CDR3nt: TGCGCCAGCAGCTTGGAGTCGAGGGAAACCCAGTACTTC; CDR3aa: CASSLESRETQYF; d_gene: NA; abundance: NA; j_gene: TRBJ2-5; v_gene: TRBV5-1
CDR3nt: TGTGCCAGCAGCCCGCGGACAGGAGGAAGGGAAAAACTGTTTTTT; CDR3aa: CASSPRTGGREKLFF; d_gene: TRBD1; abundance: NA; j_gene: TRBJ1-4; v_gene: TRBV14
CDR3nt: TGTGCCAGCAGCTTGGCGGGCCCAGGGGGGAGCAATGAGCAGTTCTTC; CDR3aa: CASSLAGPGGSNEQFF; d_gene: NA; abundance: NA; j_gene: TRBJ2-1; v_gene: TRBV5-6
CDR3nt: TGTGCCAGCAGTTACTGGGCGGGGGACACTGAAGCTTTCTTT; CDR3aa: CASSYWAGDTEAFF; d_gene: NA; abundance: NA; j_gene: TRBJ1-1; v_gene: TRBV6-5
CDR3nt: TGTGCCAGTAGTATAAGAAGTAGCGGAGGGGGGGACGAGCAGTACTTC; CDR3aa: CASSIRSSGGGDEQYF; d_gene: NA; abundance: NA; j_gene: TRBJ2-7; v_gene: TRBV19
CDR3nt: TGTGCCAGCAGTTCCGGGCCTAGCGCCCGCAGGGGGGAGACCCAGTACTTC; CDR3aa: CASSSGPSARRGETQYF; d_gene: NA; abundance: NA; j_gene: TRBJ2-5; v_gene: TRBV27
CDR3nt: TGTGCCAGCAGTTCTACTTTGGGGATGGCTTTCTTT; CDR3aa: CASSSTLGMAFF; d_gene: NA; abundance: NA; j_gene: TRBJ1-1; v_gene: TRBV6-6
CDR3nt: TGTGCCTGGAGTGGGCCGAACATTCAGTACTTC; CDR3aa: CAWSGPNIQYF; d_gene: NA; abundance: NA; j_gene: TRBJ2-4; v_gene: TRBV30
CDR3nt: TGTGCCAGCAGTCTCACAGGGAGCGCCGGGGAGCTGTTTTTT; CDR3aa: CASSLTGSAGELFF; d_gene: NA; abundance: NA; j_gene: TRBJ2-2; v_gene: TRBV6-1
CDR3nt: TGTGCCAGCAGCGTCGGGACCGCCCAACAAGAGACCCAGTACTTC; CDR3aa: CASSVGTAQQETQYF; d_gene: NA; abundance: NA; j_gene: TRBJ2-5; v_gene: TRBV7-2
CDR3nt: TGTGCCAGCAGCCCTAGCGTGAGCTCCTACAATGAGCAGTTCTTC; CDR3aa: CASSPSVSSYNEQFF; d_gene: NA; abundance: NA; j_gene: TRBJ2-1; v_gene: TRBV7-3
CDR3nt: TGTGCCAGCAGCATGGCAAGGAACACTGAAGCTTTCTTT; CDR3aa: CASSMARNTEAFF; d_gene: NA; abundance: NA; j_gene: TRBJ1-1; v_gene: TRBV21-1